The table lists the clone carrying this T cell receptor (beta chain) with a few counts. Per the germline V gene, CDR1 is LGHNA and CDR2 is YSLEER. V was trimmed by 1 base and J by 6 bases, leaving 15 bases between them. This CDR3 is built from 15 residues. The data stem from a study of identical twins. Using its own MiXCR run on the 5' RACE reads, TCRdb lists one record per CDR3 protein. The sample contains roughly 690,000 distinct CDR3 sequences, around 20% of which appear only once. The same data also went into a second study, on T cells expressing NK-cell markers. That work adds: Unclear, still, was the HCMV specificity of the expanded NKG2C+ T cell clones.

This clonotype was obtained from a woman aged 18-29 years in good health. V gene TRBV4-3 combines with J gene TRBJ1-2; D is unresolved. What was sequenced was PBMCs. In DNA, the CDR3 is TGCGCCAGCAGCCAAGGGTCCTCCGAGGTTGATGGCTACACCTTC. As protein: CASSQGSSEVDGYTF.